Listed below are T cell receptor beta chains from one sample, sequenced in a study of T cell responses to AZD1222 COVID-19 vaccine. The table came from immunoSEQ multiplex PCR; TCRdb's copy has only in-frame clones and leaves some out. The repertoire holds about 170,000 clones, with 87% as singletons. The material sequenced was peripheral blood, taken 28 days after the second AZD1222 dose. These receptors were obtained from an adult who received the AZD1222 COVID-19 vaccine. The CDR3 runs from the conserved cysteine through the conserved F or W. Rows give clone size only sometimes, using once, few, many, or a class for an expanded clone.

clone_size | j_call | v_call | cdr3_aa
NA | TRBJ1-2 | TRBV27 | CASSGQGLLGYTF
NA | TRBJ1-4 | TRBV21-1 | CASNGSSGEKLFF
NA | TRBJ1-5 | TRBV5-1 | CASSLATGNQPQHF
NA | TRBJ2-3 | TRBV7-9 | CASSPGTSGASSTDTQYF
NA | TRBJ1-1 | TRBV5-1 | CASTKNPGQGNTEAFF
NA | TRBJ2-2 | TRBV6-6 | CASSYQGRDPGELFF
NA | TRBJ1-5 | TRBV7-8 | CASSLGGRVQPQHF
NA | TRBJ1-4 | TRBV29-1 | CSVLRSTNEKLFF
once | TRBJ2-1 | TRBV5-1 | CASSPGERDEQFF
NA | TRBJ2-1 | TRBV4-1 | CASSPPSGGADEQFF
NA | TRBJ2-5 | TRBV11-2 | CASSLVRGPLQETQYF
NA | TRBJ2-3 | TRBV2 | CAIGTVDTQYF
NA | TRBJ1-6 | TRBV2 | CASMQDGSSPLHF
NA | TRBJ2-5 | TRBV7-7 | CASSFSDRETQYF
NA | TRBJ1-5 | TRBV19 | CASSNGGQPNQPQHF
NA | TRBJ2-3 | TRBV24-1 | CATSNGEASTDTQYF
NA | TRBJ2-4 | TRBV6-5 | CASYPGQGYIQYF
NA | TRBJ2-1 | TRBV10-3 | CAISDVAGYNEQFF
NA | TRBJ1-1 | TRBV14 | CASSLIDRDNTEAFF
NA | TRBJ1-2 | TRBV12-3/TRBV12-4 | CASSRTGYGYTF
few | TRBJ1-5 | TRBV19 | CASNHRGRSQPQHF
NA | TRBJ1-1 | TRBV29-1 | CSVHPRTENTEAFF
NA | TRBJ2-5 | TRBV4-3 | CASSQEGGGRFGETQYF
once | TRBJ2-1 | TRBV5-1 | CASSSPGTGGQGEQFF
NA | TRBJ2-2 | TRBV7-9 | CASSPWTGREAGELFF
NA | TRBJ2-3 | TRBV7-2 | CASSLVLAADTQYF
NA | TRBJ2-1 | TRBV11-2 | CASSLEKGALINEQFF
NA | TRBJ2-2 | TRBV18 | CASSGALAGASQELFF
once | TRBJ1-2 | TRBV5-4 | CASSLDTYGYTF
once | TRBJ2-1 | TRBV27 | CASSSLAGGYNEQFF
NA | TRBJ1-2 | TRBV19 | CASTYRGRDGYTF
NA | TRBJ2-7 | TRBV5-1 | CASSPQGGLSYEQYF
NA | TRBJ2-4 | TRBV20-1 | CSASPKNIQYF
NA | TRBJ1-2 | TRBV25-1 | CATYRGDDGYTF
few | TRBJ1-6 | TRBV19 | CASSMGAEGITMNSPLHF
NA | TRBJ2-3 | TRBV10-3 | CAITPAAGGGTDTQYF
once | TRBJ2-7 | TRBV6-2/TRBV6-3 | CASSYPVVGQYF
NA | TRBJ1-3 | TRBV5-6 | CASQDRQPRNTIYF
NA | TRBJ2-3 | TRBV2 | CASSEKRGGATDTQYF
NA | TRBJ1-2 | TRBV10-3 | CAISEAATNNYGYTF
NA | TRBJ1-5 | TRBV5-6 | CASSRLSNRGNQPQHF
few | TRBJ1-1 | TRBV18 | CASSHSGIPNTEAFF
few | TRBJ1-2 | TRBV18 | CASSPSGGVSYTF
NA | TRBJ2-3 | TRBV4-1 | CASSRQELAESTDTQYF
once | TRBJ1-1 | TRBV6-1 | CASSEGSRGRKAFF
NA | TRBJ1-1 | TRBV5-6 | CASSFRGITGAFF
few | TRBJ2-1 | TRBV5-1 | CASSPGQGASNEQFF
NA | TRBJ2-2 | TRBV9 | CASSVGGQTNTGELFF
NA | TRBJ2-7 | TRBV2 | CASLPGSSYEQYF
NA | TRBJ1-5 | TRBV6-5 | CASNWGLLRNQPQHF